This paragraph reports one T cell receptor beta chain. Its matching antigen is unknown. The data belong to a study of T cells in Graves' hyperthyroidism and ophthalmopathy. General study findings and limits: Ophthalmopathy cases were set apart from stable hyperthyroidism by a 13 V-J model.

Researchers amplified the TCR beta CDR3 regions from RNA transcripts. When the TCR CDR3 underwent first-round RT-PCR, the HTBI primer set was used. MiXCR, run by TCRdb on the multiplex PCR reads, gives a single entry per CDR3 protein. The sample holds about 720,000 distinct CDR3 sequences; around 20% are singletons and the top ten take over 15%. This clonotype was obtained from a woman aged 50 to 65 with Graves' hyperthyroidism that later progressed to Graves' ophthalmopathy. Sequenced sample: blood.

Here the CDR3 DNA reads TGTGCCAGCAGCCCCCGACAGGGGGTTGAAAAACTGTTTTTT. Protein sequence: CASSPRQGVEKLFF. This rearrangement joins TRBV11-2 to TRBJ1-4; 9 bases map to TRBD1. Losses at the gene ends were 5 bases for V and 7 bases for J; bases not matched to a gene: 5. Germline lookup yields CDR1 SGHAT and CDR2 FQNNGV. This CDR3 spans 14 amino acids.